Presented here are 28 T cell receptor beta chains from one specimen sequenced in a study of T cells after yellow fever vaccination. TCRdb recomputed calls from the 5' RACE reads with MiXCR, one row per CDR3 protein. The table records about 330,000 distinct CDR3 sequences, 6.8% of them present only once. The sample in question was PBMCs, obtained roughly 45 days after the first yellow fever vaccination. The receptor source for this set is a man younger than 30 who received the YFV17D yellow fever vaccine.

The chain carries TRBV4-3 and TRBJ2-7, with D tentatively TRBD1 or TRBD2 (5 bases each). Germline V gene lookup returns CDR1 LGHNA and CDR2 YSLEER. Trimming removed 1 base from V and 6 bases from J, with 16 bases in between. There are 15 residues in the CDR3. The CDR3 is CASSQGPLGGAEQYF. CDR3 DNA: TGCGCCAGCAGCCAAGGCCCGCTTGGGGGTGCCGAGCAGTACTTC.

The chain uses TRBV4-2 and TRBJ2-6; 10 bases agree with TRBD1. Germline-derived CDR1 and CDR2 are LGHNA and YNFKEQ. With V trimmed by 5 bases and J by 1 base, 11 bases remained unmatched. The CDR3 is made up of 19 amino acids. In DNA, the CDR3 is TGTGCCAGCAGCGGCGGGACAGGGGCCCTTTTGTCTGGGGCCAACGTCCTGACTTTC. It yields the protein CASSGGTGALLSGANVLTF.

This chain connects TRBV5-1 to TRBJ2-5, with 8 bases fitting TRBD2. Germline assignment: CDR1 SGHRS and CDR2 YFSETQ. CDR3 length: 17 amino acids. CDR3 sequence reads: CSTSKRLIAGSQETQYF. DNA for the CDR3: TGCTCCACCTCAAAGAGACTTATAGCGGGGTCCCAAGAGACCCAGTACTTC.

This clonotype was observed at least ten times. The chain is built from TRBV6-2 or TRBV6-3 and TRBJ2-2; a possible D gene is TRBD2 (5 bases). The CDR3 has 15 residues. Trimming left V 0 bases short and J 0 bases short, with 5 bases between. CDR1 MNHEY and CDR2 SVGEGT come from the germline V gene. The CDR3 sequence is CASSYSDSNTGELFF. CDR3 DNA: TGTGCCAGCAGTTACTCGGACTCGAACACCGGGGAGCTGTTTTTT.

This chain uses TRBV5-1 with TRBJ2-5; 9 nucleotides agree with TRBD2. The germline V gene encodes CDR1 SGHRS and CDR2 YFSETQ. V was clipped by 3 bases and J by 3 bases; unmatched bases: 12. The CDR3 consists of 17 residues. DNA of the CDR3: TGCGCCAGCAGCTGGAGAACCGGGGCGGGGGGGGAAGAGACCCAGTACTTC. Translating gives CASSWRTGAGGEETQYF.

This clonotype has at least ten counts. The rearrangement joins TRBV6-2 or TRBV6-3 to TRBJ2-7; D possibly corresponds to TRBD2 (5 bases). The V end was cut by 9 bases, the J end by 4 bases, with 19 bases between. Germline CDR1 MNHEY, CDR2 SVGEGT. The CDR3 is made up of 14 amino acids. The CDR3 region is CASGGSGPNYEQYV. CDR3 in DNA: TGTGCCAGTGGAGGATCCGGGCCAAATTACGAGCAGTACGTC.

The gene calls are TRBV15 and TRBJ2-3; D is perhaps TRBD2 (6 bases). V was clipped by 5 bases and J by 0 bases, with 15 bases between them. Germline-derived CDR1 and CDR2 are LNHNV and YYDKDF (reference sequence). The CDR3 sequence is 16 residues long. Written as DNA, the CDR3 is TGTGCCACCAGCGGGCCGGGGGTCGACAGCACAGATACGCAGTATTTT. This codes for CATSGPGVDSTDTQYF. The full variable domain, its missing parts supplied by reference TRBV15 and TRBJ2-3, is DAMVIQNPRYQVTQFGKPVTLSCSQTLNHNVMYWYQQKSSQAPKLLFHYYDKDFNNEADTPDNFQSRRPNTSFCFLDIRSPGLGDTAMYLCATSGPGVDSTDTQYFGPGTRLTVL.

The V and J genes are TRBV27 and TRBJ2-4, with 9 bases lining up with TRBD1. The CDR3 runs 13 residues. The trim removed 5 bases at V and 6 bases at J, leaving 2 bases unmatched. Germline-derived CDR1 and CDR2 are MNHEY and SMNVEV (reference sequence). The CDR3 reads CASSTDRGNIQYF. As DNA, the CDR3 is TGTGCCAGCAGTACGGACAGGGGAAACATTCAGTACTTC.

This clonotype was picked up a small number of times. The CDR3 spells CASSQIWTVGRSGANVLTF. CDR3 coding DNA: TGCGCCAGCAGCCAAATTTGGACAGTAGGTCGATCTGGGGCCAACGTCCTGACTTTC. The chain joins TRBV4-3 to TRBJ2-6, with a possible D match to TRBD1 (6 bases). Germline CDR1 LGHNA, CDR2 YSLEER. The ends were cut back, 2 bases at V and 1 base at J, with 18 bases in the middle. The CDR3 has 19 residues.

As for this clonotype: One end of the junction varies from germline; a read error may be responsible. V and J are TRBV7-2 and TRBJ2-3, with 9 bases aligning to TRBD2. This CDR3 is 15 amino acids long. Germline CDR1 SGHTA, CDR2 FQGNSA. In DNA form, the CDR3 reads TGTGCCAGCAGCCTAGCGGGGACATTTGGTGATACGCAGTATTTT. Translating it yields CASSLAGTFGDTQYF.

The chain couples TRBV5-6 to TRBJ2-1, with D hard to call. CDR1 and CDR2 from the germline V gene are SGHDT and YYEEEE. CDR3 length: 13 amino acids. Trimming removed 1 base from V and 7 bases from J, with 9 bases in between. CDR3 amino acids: CASSLLSANEQFF. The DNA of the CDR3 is TGTGCCAGCAGCTTGTTATCGGCAAATGAGCAGTTCTTC.

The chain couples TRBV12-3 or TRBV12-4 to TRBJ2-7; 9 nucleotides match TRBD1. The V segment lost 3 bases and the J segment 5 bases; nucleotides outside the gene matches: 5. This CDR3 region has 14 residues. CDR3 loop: CASSFDRDRDEQYV. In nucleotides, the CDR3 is TGTGCCAGCAGTTTCGACCGGGACAGGGACGAGCAGTACGTC.

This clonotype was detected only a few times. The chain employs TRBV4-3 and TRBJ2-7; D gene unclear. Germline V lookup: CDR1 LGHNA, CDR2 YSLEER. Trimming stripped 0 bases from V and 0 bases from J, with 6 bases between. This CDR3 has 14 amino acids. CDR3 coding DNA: TGCGCCAGCAGCCAAGATATTGGCTCCTACGAGCAGTACTTC. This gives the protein CASSQDIGSYEQYF.

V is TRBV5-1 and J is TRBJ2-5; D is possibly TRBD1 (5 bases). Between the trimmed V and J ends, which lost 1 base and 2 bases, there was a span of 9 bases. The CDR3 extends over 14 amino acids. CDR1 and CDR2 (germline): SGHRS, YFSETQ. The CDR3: CASSLTTEQETQYF. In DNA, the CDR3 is TGCGCCAGCAGCTTGACGACAGAGCAAGAGACCCAGTACTTC.

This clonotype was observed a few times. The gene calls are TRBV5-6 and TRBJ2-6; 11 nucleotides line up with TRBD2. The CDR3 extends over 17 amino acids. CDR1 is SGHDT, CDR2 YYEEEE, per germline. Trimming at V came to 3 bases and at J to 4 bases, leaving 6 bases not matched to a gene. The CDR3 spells CASSWGTSGPGANVLTF. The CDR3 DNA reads TGTGCCAGCAGCTGGGGGACTAGCGGTCCCGGGGCCAACGTCCTGACTTTC.

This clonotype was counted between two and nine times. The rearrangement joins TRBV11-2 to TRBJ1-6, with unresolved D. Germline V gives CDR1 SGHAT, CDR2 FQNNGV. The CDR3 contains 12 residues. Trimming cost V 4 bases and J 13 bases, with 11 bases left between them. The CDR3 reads CASSYNLPPLHF. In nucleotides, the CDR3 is TGTGCCAGCAGCTACAACCTACCTCCCCTCCACTTT.

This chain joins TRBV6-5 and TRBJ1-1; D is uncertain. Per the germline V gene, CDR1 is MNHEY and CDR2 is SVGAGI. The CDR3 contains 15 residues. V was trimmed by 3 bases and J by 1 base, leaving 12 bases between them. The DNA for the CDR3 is TGTGCCAGCAGTTATTCGTCTCGCCCGAACACTGAAGCTTTCTTT. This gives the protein CASSYSSRPNTEAFF.

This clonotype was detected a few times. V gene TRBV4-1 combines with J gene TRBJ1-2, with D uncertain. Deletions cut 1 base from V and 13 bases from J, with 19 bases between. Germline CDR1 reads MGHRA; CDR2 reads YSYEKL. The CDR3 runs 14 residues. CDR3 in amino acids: CASSQGPTSSLGTF. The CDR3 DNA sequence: TGCGCCAGCAGCCAAGGGCCCACTTCCTCTCTAGGCACCTTC.

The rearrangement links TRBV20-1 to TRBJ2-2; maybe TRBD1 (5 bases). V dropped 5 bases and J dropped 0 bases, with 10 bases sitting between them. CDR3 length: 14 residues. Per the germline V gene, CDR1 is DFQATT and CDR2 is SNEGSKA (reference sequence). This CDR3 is CSARRESNTGELFF. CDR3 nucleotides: TGCAGTGCTCGCAGGGAATCGAACACCGGGGAGCTGTTTTTT.

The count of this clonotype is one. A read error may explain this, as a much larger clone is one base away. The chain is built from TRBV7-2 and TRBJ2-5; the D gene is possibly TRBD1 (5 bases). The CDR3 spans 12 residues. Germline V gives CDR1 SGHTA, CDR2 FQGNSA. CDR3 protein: CASRGRGETLYF. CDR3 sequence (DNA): TGTGCCAGCAGGGGAAGGGGTGAGACCCTGTACTTC. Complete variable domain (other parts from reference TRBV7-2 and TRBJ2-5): GAGVSQSPSNKVTEKGKDVELRCDPISGHTALYWYRQSLGQGLEFLIYFQGNSAPDKSGLPSDRFSAERTGGSVSTLTIQRTQQEDSAVYLCASRGRGETLYFGPGTRLLVL.

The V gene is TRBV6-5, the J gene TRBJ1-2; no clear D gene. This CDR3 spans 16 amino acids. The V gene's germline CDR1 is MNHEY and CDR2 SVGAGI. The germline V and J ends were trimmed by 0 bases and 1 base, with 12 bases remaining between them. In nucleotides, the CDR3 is TGTGCCAGCAGTTACTCGAGTATCGGGAATAACTATGGCTACACCTTC. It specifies CASSYSSIGNNYGYTF.

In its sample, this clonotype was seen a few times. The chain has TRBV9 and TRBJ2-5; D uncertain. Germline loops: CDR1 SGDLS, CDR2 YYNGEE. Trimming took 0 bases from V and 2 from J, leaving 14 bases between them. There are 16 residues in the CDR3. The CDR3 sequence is CASSVGQANLQETQYF. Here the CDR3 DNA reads TGTGCCAGCAGCGTAGGCCAGGCTAATCTACAAGAGACCCAGTACTTC.

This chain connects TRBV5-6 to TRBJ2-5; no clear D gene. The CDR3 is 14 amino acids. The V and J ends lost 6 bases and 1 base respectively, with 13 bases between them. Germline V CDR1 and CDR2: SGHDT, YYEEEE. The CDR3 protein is CASMERWTQETQYF. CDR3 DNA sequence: TGTGCCAGCATGGAGAGGTGGACCCAAGAGACCCAGTACTTC.

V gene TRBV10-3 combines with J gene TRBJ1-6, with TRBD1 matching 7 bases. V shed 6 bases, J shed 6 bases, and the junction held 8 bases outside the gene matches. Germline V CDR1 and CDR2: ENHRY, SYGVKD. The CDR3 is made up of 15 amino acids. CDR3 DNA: TGTGCCATCAGCGGCAAGGGGGCAGGTAATTCACCCCTCCACTTT. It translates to CAISGKGAGNSPLHF.

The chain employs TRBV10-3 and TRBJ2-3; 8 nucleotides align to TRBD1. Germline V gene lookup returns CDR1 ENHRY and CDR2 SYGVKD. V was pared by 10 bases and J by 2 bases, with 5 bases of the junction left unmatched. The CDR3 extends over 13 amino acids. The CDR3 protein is CATRQGITDTQYF. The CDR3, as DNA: TGTGCCACACGACAGGGGATCACAGATACGCAGTATTTT.

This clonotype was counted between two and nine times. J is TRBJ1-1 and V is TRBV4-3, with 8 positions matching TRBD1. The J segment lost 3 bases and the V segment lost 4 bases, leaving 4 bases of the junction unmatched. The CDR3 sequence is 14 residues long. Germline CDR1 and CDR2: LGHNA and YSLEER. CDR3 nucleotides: TGCGCCAGCAGCCGCAGGGGGCATCACACTGAAGCTTTCTTT. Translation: CASSRRGHHTEAFF.

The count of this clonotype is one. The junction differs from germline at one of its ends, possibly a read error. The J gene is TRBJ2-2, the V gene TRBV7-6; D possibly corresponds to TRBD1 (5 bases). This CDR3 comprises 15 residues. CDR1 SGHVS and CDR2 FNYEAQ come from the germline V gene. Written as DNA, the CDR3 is TGTGCCAGCAGCTTAATAGGGGCGAAAACCGGGGAGCTGTTTTTT. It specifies CASSLIGAKTGELFF.

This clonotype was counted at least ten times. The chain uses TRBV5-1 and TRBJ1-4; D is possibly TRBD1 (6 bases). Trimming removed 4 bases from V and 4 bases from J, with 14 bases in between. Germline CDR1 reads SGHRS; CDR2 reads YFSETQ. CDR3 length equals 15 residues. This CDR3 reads CASSPGAPGNEKLFF. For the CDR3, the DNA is TGCGCCAGCAGCCCGGGGGCGCCTGGTAATGAAAAACTGTTTTTT.